This T cell receptor (beta chain) comes out of a study of blood T cell repertoires in COVID-19. Turning to the study itself: The United States, Italy and Spain were the sources of the acute and convalescent COVID-19 samples.

How the authors handled the data: Estimates of nucleated cell counts were drawn from the amplification of reference gene primers. The data were produced by immunoSEQ multiplex PCR, yet TCRdb's version contains in-frame clones alone and is incomplete. The D gene and trimming were derived from the DNA, and the V and J assignments and clone size from that table. Of 70,000 to 90,000 clones in the sample, roughly 83% were seen once. The germline V gene encodes CDR1 WNHNN and CDR2 SYGVQD (reference sequence). Trimming took 6 bases from V and 4 from J; bases not matched to a gene: 12. This CDR3 comprises 16 residues.

This TCR derives from a woman of 80 years or more with acute or convalescent COVID-19. This chain links TRBV10-1 with TRBJ2-7; 10 bases align to TRBD1. The material sequenced was peripheral blood. CDR3 bases: TGCGCCAGCAGCGGAGGGGGACAGGGGAGGGAATACGAGCAGTACTTC. It translates to CASSGGGQGREYEQYF.